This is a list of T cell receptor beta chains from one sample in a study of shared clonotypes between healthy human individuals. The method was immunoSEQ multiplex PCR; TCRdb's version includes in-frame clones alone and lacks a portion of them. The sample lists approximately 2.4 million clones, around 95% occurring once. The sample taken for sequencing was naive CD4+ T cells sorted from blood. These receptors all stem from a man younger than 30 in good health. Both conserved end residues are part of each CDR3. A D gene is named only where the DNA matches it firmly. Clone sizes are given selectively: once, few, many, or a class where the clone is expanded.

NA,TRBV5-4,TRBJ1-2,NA,TGTGCCAGCAGCAGGACAACGTCCTATGGCTACACCTTC,CASSRTTSYGYTF
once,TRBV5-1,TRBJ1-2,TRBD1,TGCGCCAGCAGACTGACTGACAGGGGGCCTGGCTACACCTTC,CASRLTDRGPGYTF
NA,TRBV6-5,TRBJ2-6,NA,TGTGCCAGCAGCCGAACAGGGTCTGGGGCCAACGTCCTGACTTTC,CASSRTGSGANVLTF
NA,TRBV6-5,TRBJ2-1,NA,TGTGCCAGCAGTTATGGGGTTGAGCAGTTCTTC,CASSYGVEQFF
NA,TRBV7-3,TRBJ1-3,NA,TGTGCCAGCAGCTTAAGGGCGGGATCTGGAAACACCATATATTTT,CASSLRAGSGNTIYF
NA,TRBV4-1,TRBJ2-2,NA,TGCGCCAGCAGCCGGGAGGTTGGGGCCGACACCGGGGAGCTGTTTTTT,CASSREVGADTGELFF
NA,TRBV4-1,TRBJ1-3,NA,TGCGCCAGCAGCCAGGGCAGGGTTGGCTCTGGAAACACCATATATTTT,CASSQGRVGSGNTIYF
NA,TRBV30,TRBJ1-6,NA,TGTGCCTGGAGCCCCGGGGCCTATAATTCACCCCTCCACTTT,CAWSPGAYNSPLHF
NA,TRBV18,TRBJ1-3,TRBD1,TGTGCCAGCTCACCACTGGACAGGTCCTCTGGAAACACCATATATTTT,CASSPLDRSSGNTIYF
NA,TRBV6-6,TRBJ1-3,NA,TGTGCCAGCTTACAGGGAGCTGGAAACACCATATATTTT,CASLQGAGNTIYF
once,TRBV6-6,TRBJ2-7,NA,TGTGCCAGCAGGGATGAAAAGCGAGGGGACTACGAGCAGTACTTC,CASRDEKRGDYEQYF
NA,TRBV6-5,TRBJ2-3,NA,TGTGCCAGCAGTTACTCGATGGCCCAGACCACAGATACGCAGTATTTT,CASSYSMAQTTDTQYF
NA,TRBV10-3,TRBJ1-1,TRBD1,TGTGCCATCAGTGCGGACAGGAAGAACACTGAAGCTTTCTTT,CAISADRKNTEAFF
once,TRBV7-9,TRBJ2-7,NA,TGTGCCAGCAGCCACTCCGGCGCCTACGAGCAGTACTTC,CASSHSGAYEQYF
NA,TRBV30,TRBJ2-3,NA,TGTGCCTGGAGCCCGACTAGAAAGGAAACAGATACGCAGTATTTT,CAWSPTRKETDTQYF
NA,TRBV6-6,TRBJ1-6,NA,TGTGCCAGCAGTTACTCGTTAAGTACCTATAATTCACCCCTCCACTTT,CASSYSLSTYNSPLHF
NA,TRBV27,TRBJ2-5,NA,TGTGCCAGCAGTTTATGGTGGGGGGCAGAGACCCAGTACTTC,CASSLWWGAETQYF
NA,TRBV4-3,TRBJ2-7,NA,TGCGCCAGCAGCCAAGATTGGGTAATGACGGGGCCCTACGAGCAGTACTTC,CASSQDWVMTGPYEQYF
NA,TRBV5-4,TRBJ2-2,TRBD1,TGTGCCAGCAGCCTACGGACAGGGGGGACCGGGGAGCTGTTTTTT,CASSLRTGGTGELFF
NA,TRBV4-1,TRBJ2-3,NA,TGCGCCAGCAGCCAAGATGCCCCCTCGGGCACAGATACGCAGTATTTT,CASSQDAPSGTDTQYF